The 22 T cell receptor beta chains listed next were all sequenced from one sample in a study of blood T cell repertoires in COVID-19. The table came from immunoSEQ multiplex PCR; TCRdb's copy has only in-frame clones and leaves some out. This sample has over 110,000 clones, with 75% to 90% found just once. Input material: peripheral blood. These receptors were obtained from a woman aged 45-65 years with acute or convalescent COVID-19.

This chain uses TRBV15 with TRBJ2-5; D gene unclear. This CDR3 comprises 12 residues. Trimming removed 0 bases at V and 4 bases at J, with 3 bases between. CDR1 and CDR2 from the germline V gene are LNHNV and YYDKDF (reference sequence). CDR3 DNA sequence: TGTGCCACCAGCAGAGATATAGAGACCCAGTACTTC. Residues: CATSRDIETQYF.

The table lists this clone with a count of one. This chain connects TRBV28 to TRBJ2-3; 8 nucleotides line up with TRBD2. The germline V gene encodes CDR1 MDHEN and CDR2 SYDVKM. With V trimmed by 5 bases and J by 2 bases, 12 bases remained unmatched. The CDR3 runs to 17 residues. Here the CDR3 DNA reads TGTGCCAGCAGTCTCCTCTCCAGCGGGGGAGTCACAGATACGCAGTATTTT. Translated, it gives CASSLLSSGGVTDTQYF.

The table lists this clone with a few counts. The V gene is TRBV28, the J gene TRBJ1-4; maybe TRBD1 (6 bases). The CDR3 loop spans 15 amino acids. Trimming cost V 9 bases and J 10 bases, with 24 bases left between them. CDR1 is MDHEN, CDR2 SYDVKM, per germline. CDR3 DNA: TGTGCCAGTAAATCCGTGGGGGCTAACGACGGAAAACTGTTTTTT. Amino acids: CASKSVGANDGKLFF.

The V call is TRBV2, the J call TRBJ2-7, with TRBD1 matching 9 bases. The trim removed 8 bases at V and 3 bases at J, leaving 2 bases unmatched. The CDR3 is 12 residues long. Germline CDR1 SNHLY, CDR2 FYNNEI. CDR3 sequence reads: CASRDRVYEQYF. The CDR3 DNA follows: TGTGCCAGCCGGGACAGGGTCTACGAGCAGTACTTC.

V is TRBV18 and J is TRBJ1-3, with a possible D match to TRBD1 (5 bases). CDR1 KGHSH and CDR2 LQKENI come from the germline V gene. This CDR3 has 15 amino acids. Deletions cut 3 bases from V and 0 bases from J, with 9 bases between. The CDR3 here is CASSPGHRSGNTIYF. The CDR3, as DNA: TGTGCCAGCTCACCGGGGCACCGCTCTGGAAACACCATATATTTT.

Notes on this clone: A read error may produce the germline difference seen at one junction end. The CDR3 is CASSITSGGQETQYF. CDR3 in DNA: TGTGCTAGCAGCATAACTAGCGGGGGACAAGAGACCCAGTACTTC. The chain couples TRBV7-7 to TRBJ2-5, with 11 bases matching TRBD2. The length of the CDR3 is 15 residues. Germline loops: CDR1 SSHAT, CDR2 FNYEAQ (reference sequence).

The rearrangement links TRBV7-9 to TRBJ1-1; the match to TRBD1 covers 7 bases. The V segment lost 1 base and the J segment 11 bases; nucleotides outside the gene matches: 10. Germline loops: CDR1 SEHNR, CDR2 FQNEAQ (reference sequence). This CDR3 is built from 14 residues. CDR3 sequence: CASSLEATGRVAFF. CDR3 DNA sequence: TGTGCCAGCAGCTTAGAGGCGACAGGGCGAGTCGCTTTCTTT.

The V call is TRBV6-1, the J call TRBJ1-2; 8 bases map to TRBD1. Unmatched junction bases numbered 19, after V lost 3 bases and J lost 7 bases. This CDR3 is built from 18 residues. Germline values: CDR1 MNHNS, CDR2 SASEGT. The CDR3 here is CASSDHGQGLGGVGGYTF. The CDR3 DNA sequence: TGTGCCAGCAGTGATCATGGACAGGGTCTGGGGGGTGTGGGTGGCTACACCTTC.

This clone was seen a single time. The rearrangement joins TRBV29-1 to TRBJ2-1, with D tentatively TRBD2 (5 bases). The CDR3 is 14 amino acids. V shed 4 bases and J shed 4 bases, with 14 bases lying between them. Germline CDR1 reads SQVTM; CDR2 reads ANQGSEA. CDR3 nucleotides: TGCAGCGTTGCCGGAGGTAGTACTTACAATGAGCAGTTCTTC. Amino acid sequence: CSVAGGSTYNEQFF.

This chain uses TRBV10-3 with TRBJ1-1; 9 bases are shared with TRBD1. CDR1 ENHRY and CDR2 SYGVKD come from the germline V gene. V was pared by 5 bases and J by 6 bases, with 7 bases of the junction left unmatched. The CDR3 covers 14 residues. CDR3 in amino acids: CAISPRQGGAEAFF. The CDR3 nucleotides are TGTGCCATCAGTCCACGACAGGGGGGCGCTGAAGCTTTCTTT.

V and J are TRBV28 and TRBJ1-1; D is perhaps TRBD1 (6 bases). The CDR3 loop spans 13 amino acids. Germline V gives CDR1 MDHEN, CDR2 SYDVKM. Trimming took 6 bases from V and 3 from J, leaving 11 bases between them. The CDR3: CASRIQGYTEAFF. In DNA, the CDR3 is TGTGCCAGCAGGATCCAGGGGTACACTGAAGCTTTCTTT.

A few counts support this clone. The CDR3 loop reads CVSHSSYNSPLHF. CDR3 nucleotide sequence: TGTGTCTCCCACAGCTCCTATAATTCACCCCTCCACTTT. The chain has TRBV6-5 and TRBJ1-6, with D hard to call. CDR3 length: 13 residues. Germline lookup yields CDR1 MNHEY and CDR2 SVGAGI.

CDR3 sequence (DNA): TGCGCCAGCTCTGAACTAGCCAACATTCAGTACTTC. This translates into CASSELANIQYF. The rearrangement joins TRBV10-2 to TRBJ2-4; perhaps TRBD2 as D (6 bases). The germline V gene has CDR1 WSHSY and CDR2 SAAADI. V lost 8 bases and J lost 7, with 12 bases in between. The CDR3 covers 12 residues.

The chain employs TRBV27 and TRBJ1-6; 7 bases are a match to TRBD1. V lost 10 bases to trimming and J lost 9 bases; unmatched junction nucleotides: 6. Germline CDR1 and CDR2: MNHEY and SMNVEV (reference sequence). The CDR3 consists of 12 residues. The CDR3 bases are TGTGCCACCGGGACAGTAGGTTCACCCCTCCACTTT. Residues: CATGTVGSPLHF.

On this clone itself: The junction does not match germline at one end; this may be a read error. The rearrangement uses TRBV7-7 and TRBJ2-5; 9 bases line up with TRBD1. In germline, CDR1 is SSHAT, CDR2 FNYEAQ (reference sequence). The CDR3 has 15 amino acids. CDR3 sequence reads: CASSKGGQGQETQYF. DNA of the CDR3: TGTGCTAGCAGCAAAGGGGGACAGGGACAAGAGACCCAGTACTTC.

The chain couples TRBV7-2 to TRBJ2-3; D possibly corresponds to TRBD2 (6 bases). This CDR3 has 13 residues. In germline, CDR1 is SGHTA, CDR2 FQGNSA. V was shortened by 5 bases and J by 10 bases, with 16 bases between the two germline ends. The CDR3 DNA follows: TGTGCCAGCAGCCCTTGGGACTTCCTGGCGCAGTATTTT. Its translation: CASSPWDFLAQYF.

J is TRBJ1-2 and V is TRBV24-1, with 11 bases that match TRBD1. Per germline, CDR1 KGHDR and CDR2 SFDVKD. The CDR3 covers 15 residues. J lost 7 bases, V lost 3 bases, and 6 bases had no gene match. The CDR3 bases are TGTGCCACCAGTGATGGAGGACAGGGGGCTGGTGGCTACACCTTC. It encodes CATSDGGQGAGGYTF.

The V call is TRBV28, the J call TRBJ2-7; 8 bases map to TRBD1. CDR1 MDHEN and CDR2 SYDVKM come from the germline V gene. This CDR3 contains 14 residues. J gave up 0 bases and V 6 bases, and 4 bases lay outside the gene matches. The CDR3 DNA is TGTGCCAGCAGAGAAACAGGGGGCTCCTACGAGCAGTACTTC. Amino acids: CASRETGGSYEQYF. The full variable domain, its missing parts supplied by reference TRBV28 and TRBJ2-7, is DVKVTQSSRYLVKRTGEKVFLECVQDMDHENMFWYRQDPGLGLRLIYFSYDVKMKEKGDIPEGYSVSREKKERFSLILESASTNQTSMYLCASRETGGSYEQYFGPGTRLTVT.

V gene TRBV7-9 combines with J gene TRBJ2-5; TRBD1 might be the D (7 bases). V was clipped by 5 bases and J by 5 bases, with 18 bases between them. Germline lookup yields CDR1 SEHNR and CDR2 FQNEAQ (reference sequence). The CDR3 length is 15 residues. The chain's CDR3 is CASSPGDRLDETQYF. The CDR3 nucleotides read TGTGCCAGCAGCCCAGGGGACAGACTAGACGAGACCCAGTACTTC.

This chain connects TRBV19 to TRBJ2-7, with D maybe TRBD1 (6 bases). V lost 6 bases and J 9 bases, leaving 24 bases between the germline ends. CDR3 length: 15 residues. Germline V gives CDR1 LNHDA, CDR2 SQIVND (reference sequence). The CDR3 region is CASRSGTNELDRQYF. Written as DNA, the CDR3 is TGTGCCAGTAGGTCCGGGACAAACGAGCTGGATCGGCAGTACTTC.

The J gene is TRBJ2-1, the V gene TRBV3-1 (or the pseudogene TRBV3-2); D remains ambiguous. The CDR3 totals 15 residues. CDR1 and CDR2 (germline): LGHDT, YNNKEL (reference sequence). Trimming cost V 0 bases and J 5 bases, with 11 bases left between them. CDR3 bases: TGTGCCAGCAGCCAAGATCGGGTAGGAAACAATGAGCAGTTCTTC. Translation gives CASSQDRVGNNEQFF.

The CDR3 sequence is CASSLAGGAAYEQYF. The CDR3 bases are TGTGCCAGCAGCTTAGCAGGAGGCGCGGCTTACGAGCAGTACTTC. The chain carries TRBV7-6 and TRBJ2-7; D possibly corresponds to TRBD2 (5 bases). CDR3 length: 15 amino acids. Trimming stripped 0 bases from V and 4 bases from J, with 13 bases between. CDR1 is SGHVS, CDR2 FNYEAQ, per germline.